These 5 T cell receptor beta chains were all obtained from the same sample, sequenced in a study of blood T cell repertoires in COVID-19 (dated by TCRdb to 2018 to 2020). The library was generated by the immunoSEQ multiplex PCR assay. Drawn from immuneACCESS, this table holds only the in-frame rearrangements with V and J called that TCRdb kept. Clones are partly lost; checked studies trace under half to an unresolved V gene and leave the rest unexplained. This sample lists about 140,000 clones; 70% to 90% were detected once. The top ten hold approximately 5.4% of the sample. The source material was peripheral blood. These TCRs come from a human donor in a cohort sampled during active COVID-19.

The chain recombines TRBV6-1 with TRBJ1-4; possibly TRBD1 for D (6 bases). CDR3 length: 15 amino acids. Looked up from germline, CDR1 is MNHNS and CDR2 is SASEGT. Trimming pared 1 base from V and 3 bases from J, leaving 9 bases between. The DNA for the CDR3 is TGTGCCAGCAGTGAAGAGAACAGGGCTAATGAAAAACTGTTTTTT. It specifies CASSEENRANEKLFF.

The J gene is TRBJ1-1, the V gene TRBV6-5; maybe TRBD1 (5 bases). V shed 6 bases and J shed 1 base, with 15 bases lying between them. Germline CDR1 MNHEY, CDR2 SVGAGI. The CDR3 runs 15 residues. As DNA, the CDR3 is TGTGCCAGCAGGGGGGGACCAGTCCGGAACACTGAAGCTTTCTTT. Its translation is CASRGGPVRNTEAFF.

J is TRBJ2-5 and V is TRBV3-1 (or the pseudogene TRBV3-2), with D uncertain. Germline assignment: CDR1 LGHDT and CDR2 YNNKEL (reference sequence). The CDR3 length is 14 residues. The ends were cut back, 4 bases at V and 2 bases at J, with 11 bases in the middle. This chain's CDR3 is CASSRSTSQETQYF. The CDR3 bases are TGTGCCAGCAGCCGAAGCACCTCGCAAGAGACCCAGTACTTC.

This chain links TRBV23-1 with TRBJ1-2; no firm D call. TRBV23-1 falls under the ORF class, with uncertain function. V was shortened by 10 bases and J by 6 bases, with 18 bases between the two germline ends. The CDR3 totals 13 residues. The CDR3 here is CAMAGEGKDGYTF. The CDR3 bases are TGCGCCATGGCCGGGGAGGGAAAGGATGGCTACACCTTC.

This clone was seen just once. The chain links TRBV11-2 to TRBJ2-3, with TRBD2 matching over 12 bases. V shed 5 bases, J shed 0 bases, and the junction held 3 bases outside the gene matches. There are 16 residues in the CDR3. Germline loops: CDR1 SGHAT, CDR2 FQNNGV. The CDR3 sequence is CASSLGTSGSTDTQYF. CDR3 in DNA: TGTGCCAGCAGCCTGGGGACTAGCGGGAGCACAGATACGCAGTATTTT.